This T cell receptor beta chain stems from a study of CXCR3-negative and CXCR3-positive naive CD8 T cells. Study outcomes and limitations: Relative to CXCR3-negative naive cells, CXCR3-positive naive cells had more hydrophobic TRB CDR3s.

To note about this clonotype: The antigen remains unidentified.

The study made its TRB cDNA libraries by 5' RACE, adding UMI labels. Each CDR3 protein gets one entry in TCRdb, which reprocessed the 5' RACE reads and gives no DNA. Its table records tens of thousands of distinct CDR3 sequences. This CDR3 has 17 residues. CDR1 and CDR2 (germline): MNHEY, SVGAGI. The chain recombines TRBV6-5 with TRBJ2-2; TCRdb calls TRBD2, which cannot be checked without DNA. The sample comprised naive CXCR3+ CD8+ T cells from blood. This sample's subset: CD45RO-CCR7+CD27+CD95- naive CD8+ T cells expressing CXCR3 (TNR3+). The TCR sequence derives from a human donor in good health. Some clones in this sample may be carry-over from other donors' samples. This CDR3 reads CASRMAIAGGNTGELFF.